This T cell receptor beta chain came from a study of blood T cell repertoires in COVID-19. As for the study in general: COVID-19 samples collected from the United States, Italy and Spain covered acute and convalescent phases.

In germline, CDR1 is GTSNPN, CDR2 SVGIG (reference sequence). The CDR3 has 15 amino acids. Deletions cut 1 base from V and 7 bases from J, with 14 bases between. Cohorts were determined from participant-reported clinical history. Two consecutive negative NP/OP PCR tests, clearance, or resolved symptoms defined Cohort 3 recovery. As originally analysed: Estimation of nucleated cell counts was performed using reference gene primer amplification. Only in-frame clones appear in the TCRdb table, and some are missing; sequencing was by immunoSEQ multiplex PCR. V and J calls and clone size are those listed in that table; D and trimming were worked out from the DNA. The sample lists some 290,000 clones, roughly 86% occurring once.

The chain uses TRBV30 and TRBJ1-6, with D possibly being TRBD1 (5 bases). Material for sequencing was PBMCs or T cells enriched from blood (not recorded which). The clonotype was recovered from a woman under 40 who had recovered from COVID-19. The CDR3 loop reads CAWSASQGLNSPLHF. The CDR3 bases are TGTGCCTGGAGTGCGAGTCAGGGCCTGAATTCACCCCTCCACTTT.